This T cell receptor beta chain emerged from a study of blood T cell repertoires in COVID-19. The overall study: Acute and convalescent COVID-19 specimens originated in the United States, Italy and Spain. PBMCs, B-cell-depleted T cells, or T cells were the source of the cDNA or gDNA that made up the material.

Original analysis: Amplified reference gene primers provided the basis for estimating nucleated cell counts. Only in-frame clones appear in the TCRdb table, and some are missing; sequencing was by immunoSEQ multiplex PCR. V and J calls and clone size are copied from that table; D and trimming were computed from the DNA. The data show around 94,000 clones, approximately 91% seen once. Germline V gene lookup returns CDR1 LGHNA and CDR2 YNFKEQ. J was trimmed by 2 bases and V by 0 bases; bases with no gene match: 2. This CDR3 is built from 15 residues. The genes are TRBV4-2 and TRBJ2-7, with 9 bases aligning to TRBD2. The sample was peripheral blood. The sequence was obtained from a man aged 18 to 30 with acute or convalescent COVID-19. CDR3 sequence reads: CASSQELAGTYEQYF. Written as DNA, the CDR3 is TGTGCCAGCAGCCAAGAACTAGCGGGTACCTACGAGCAGTACTTC.